This TCR beta chain was documented in a study of CD8+ T cells in alopecia areata. Study-wide results and caveats: Compared with mice, patients displayed less clear TCR sharing, possibly for HLA-related reasons. Having one nonresponder leaves uncertain how baseline CD8+ expansion relates to response.

Germline CDR1 is SQVTM and CDR2 is ANQGSEA. The V end was cut by 3 bases, the J end by 1 base, with 9 bases between. The CDR3 runs 13 residues. Indicated treatment: oral pan-JAK inhibitor, 5-10 mg twice daily. Punch biopsies of lesional scalp, plus peripheral blood, were taken from alopecia areata patients. Researchers picked out CD4+ and CD8+ T cells from PBMCs by sorting. A remark on this clone: The antigen remains undetermined.

Isolated RNA was reverse transcribed into cDNA used as the sequencing template. Profiling relied on immunoSEQ multiplex PCR, and the TCRdb table lists in-frame clones only, not all of them. This table holds hundreds of thousands of clones, 45% to 70% found once. V usage is TRBV29-1 and J usage is TRBJ2-5, with D perhaps TRBD1 (5 bases). This receptor was obtained from a human donor with alopecia areata. The specimen was CD4+ T cells sorted from blood, collected around week 54, from a patient treated with tofacitinib. For the CDR3, the DNA is TGCAGCGTTGATTGGACAACCCAAGAGACCCAGTACTTC. Amino acids: CSVDWTTQETQYF.